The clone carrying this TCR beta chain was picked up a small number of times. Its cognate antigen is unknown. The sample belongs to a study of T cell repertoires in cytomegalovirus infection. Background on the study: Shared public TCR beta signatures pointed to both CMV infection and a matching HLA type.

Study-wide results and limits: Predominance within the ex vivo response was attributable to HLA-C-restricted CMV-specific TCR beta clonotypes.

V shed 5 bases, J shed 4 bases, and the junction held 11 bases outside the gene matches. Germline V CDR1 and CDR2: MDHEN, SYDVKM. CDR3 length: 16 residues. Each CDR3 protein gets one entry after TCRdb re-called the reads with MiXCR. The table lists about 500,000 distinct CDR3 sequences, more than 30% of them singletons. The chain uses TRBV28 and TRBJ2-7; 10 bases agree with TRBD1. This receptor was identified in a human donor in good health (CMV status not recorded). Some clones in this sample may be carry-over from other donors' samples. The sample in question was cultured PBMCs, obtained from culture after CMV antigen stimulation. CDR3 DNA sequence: TGTGCCAGCAGTCCGGAGACAGGGGGCGATCTTTACGAGCAGTACTTC. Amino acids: CASSPETGGDLYEQYF.